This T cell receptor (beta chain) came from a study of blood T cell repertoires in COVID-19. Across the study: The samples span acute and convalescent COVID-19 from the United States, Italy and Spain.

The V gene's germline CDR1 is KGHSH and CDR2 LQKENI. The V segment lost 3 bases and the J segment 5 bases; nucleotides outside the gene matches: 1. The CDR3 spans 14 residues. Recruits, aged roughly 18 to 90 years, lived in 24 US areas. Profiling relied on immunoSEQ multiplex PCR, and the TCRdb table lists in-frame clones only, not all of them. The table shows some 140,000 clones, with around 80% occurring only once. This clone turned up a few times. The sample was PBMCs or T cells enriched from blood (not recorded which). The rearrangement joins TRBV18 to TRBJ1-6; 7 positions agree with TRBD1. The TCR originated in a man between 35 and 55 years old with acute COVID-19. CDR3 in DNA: TGTGCCAGCTCACCCAGGGGGGATAATTCACCCCTCCACTTT. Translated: CASSPRGDNSPLHF.